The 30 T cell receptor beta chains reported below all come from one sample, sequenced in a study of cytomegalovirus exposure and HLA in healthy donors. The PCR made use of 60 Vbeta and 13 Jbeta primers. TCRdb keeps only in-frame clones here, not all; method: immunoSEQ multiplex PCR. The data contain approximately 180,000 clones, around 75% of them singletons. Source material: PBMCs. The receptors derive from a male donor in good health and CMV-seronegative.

This CDR3 is CASSFGTNNEQFF. CDR3 nucleotides: TGTGCCAGCAGCTTCGGGACTAACAATGAGCAGTTCTTC. The chain links TRBV7-3 to TRBJ2-1, with TRBD2 matching over 7 bases. Germline CDR1 is SGHTA and CDR2 is FQGTGA. The ends lost 3 bases at V and 5 bases at J; junction bases unmatched: 1. This CDR3 comprises 13 residues.

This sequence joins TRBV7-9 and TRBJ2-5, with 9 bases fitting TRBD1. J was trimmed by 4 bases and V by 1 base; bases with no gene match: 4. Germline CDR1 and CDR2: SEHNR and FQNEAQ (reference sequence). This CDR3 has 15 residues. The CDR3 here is CASSLGDRDLETQYF. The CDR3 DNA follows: TGTGCCAGCAGCTTAGGGGACAGGGATCTAGAGACCCAGTACTTC.

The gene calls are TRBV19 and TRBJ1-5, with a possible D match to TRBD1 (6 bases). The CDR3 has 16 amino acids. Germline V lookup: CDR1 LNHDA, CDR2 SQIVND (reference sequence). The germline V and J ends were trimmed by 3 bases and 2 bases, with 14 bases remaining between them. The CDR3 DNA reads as TGTGCCAGTAGTATTTGGGGCGGGGGCGGCAATCAGCCCCAGCATTTT. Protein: CASSIWGGGGNQPQHF.

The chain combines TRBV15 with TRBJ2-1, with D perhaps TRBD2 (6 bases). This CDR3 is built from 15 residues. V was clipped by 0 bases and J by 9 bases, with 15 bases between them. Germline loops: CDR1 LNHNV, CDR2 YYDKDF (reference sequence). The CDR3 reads CATSRDYSDYGEQFF. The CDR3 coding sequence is TGTGCCACCAGCAGAGATTATTCGGACTACGGTGAGCAGTTCTTC. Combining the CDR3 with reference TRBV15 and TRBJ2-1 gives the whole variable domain DAMVIQNPRYQVTQFGKPVTLSCSQTLNHNVMYWYQQKSSQAPKLLFHYYDKDFNNEADTPDNFQSRRPNTSFCFLDIRSPGLGDTAMYLCATSRDYSDYGEQFFGPGTRLTVL.

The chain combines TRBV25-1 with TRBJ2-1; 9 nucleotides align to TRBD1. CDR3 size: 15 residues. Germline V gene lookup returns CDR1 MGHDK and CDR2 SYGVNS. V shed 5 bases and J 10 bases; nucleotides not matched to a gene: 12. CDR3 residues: CASSIITTGTGEQFF. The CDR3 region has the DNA TGTGCCAGCAGTATTATCACGACCGGGACAGGGGAGCAGTTCTTC.

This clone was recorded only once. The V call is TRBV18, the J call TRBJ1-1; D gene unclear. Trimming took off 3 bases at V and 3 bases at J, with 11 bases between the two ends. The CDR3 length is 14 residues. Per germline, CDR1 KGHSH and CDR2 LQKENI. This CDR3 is CASSPRGIDTEAFF. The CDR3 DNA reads TGTGCCAGCTCACCGCGGGGAATTGACACTGAAGCTTTCTTT.

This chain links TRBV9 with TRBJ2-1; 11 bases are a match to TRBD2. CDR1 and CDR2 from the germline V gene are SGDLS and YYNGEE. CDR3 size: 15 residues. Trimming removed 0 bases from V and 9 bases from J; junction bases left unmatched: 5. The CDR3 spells CASSVGSSGGSEQFF. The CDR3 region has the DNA TGTGCCAGCAGCGTAGGGTCTAGCGGGGGGTCTGAGCAGTTCTTC.

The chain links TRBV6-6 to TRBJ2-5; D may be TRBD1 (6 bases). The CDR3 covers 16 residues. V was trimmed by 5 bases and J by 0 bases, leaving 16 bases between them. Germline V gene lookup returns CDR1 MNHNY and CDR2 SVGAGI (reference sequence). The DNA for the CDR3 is TGTGCCAGCAGTCCTATCGGGACATTAAACCAAGAGACCCAGTACTTC. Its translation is CASSPIGTLNQETQYF.

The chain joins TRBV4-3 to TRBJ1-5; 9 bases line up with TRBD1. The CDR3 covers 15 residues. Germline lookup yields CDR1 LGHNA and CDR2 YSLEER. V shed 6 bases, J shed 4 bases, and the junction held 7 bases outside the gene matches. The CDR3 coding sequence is TGCGCCAGCAGACAGGACAGGGGACCTAATCAGCCCCAGCATTTT. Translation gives CASRQDRGPNQPQHF.

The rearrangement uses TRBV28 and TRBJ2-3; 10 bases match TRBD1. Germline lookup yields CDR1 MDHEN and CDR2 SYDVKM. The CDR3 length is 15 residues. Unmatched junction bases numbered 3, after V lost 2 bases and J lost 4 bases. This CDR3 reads CASSLPGTGADTQYF. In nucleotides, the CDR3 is TGTGCCAGCAGTTTACCCGGGACAGGGGCAGATACGCAGTATTTT.

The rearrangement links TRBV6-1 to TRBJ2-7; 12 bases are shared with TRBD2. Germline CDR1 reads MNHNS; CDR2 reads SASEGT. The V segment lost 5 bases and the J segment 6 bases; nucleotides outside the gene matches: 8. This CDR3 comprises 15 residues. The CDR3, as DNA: TGTGCCAGCAGTCCGCAGACTAGCGGGAGCTCCGAGCAGTACTTC. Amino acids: CASSPQTSGSSEQYF.

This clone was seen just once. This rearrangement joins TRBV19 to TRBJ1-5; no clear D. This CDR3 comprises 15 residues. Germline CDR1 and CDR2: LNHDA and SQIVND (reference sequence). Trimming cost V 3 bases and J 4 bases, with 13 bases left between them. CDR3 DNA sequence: TGTGCCAGTAGTATCTCCCCCTCCGGGAATCAGCCCCAGCATTTT. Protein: CASSISPSGNQPQHF. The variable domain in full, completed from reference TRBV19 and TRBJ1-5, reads DGGITQSPKYLFRKEGQNVTLSCEQNLNHDAMYWYRQDPGQGLRLIYYSQIVNDFQKGDIAEGYSVSREKKESFPLTVTSAQKNPTAFYLCASSISPSGNQPQHFGDGTRLSIL.

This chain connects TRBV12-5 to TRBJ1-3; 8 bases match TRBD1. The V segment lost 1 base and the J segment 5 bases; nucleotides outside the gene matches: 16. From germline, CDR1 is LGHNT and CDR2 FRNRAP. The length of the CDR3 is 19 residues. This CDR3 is CASGLEPVSRGQGRNTIYF. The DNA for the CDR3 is TGTGCTAGTGGTTTGGAACCCGTGTCTAGAGGACAGGGACGAAACACCATATATTTT.

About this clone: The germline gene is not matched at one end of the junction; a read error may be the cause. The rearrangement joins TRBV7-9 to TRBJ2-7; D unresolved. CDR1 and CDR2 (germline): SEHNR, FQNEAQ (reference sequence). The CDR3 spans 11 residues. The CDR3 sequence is CSSSFNYEQYF. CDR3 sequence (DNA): TGTTCCAGCAGCTTCAACTACGAGCAGTACTTC.

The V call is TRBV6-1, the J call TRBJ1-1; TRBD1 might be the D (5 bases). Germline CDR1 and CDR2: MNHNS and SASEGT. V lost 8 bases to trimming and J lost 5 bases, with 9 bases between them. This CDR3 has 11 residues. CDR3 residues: CASSQGTEAFF. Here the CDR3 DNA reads TGTGCCAGCTCCCAGGGAACTGAAGCTTTCTTT.

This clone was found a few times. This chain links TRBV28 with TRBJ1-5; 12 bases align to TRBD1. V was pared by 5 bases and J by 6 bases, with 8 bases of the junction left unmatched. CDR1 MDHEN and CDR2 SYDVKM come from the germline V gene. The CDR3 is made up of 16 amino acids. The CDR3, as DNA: TGTGCCAGCAGTACCCGGGACAGGGGGCTCGGTCAGCCCCAGCATTTT. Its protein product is CASSTRDRGLGQPQHF.

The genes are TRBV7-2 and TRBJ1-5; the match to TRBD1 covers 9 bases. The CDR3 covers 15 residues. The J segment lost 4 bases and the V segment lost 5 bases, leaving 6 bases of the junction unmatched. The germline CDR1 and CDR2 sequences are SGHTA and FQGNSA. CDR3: CASSARTGENQPQHF. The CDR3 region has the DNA TGTGCCAGCAGCGCACGGACAGGGGAAAATCAGCCCCAGCATTTT. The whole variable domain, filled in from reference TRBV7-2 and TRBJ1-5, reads GAGVSQSPSNKVTEKGKDVELRCDPISGHTALYWYRQSLGQGLEFLIYFQGNSAPDKSGLPSDRFSAERTGGSVSTLTIQRTQQEDSAVYLCASSARTGENQPQHFGDGTRLSIL.

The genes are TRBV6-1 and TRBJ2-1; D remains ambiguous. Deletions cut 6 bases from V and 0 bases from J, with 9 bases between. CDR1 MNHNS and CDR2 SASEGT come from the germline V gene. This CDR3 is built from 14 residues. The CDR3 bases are TGTGCCAGCAGGACTCTTAGCTCCTACAATGAGCAGTTCTTC. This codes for CASRTLSSYNEQFF.

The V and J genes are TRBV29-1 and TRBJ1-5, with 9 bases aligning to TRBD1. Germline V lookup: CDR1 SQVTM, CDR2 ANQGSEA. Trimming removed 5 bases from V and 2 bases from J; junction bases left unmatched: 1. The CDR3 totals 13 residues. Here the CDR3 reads CSVRDRGNQPQHF. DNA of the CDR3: TGCAGCGTTCGGGACAGGGGCAATCAGCCCCAGCATTTT.

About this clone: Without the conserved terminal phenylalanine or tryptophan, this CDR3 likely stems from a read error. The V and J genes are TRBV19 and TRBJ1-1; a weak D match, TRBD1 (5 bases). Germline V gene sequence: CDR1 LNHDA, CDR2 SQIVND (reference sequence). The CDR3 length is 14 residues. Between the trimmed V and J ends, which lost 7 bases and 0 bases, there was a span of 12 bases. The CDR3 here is CASTRQLMNTEAFL. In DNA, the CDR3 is TGTGCCAGTACCCGACAGTTAATGAACACTGAAGCTTTCCTT.

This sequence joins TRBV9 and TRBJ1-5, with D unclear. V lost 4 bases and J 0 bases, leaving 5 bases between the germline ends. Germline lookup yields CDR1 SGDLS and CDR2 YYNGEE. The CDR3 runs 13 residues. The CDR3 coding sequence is TGTGCCAGCAGCCCTAATAGCAATCAGCCCCAGCATTTT. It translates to CASSPNSNQPQHF.

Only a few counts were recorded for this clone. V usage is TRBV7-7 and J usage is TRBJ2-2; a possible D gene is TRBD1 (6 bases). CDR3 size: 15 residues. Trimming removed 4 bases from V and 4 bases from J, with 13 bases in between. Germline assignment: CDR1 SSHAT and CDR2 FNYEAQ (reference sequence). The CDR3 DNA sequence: TGTGCCAGCAGCTCGGACAGAGGGGTCACCGGGGAGCTGTTTTTT. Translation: CASSSDRGVTGELFF.

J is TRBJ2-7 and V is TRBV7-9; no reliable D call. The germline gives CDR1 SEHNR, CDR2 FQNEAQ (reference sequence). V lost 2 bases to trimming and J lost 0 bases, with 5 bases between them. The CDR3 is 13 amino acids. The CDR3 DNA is TGTGCCAGCAGCTTAACAGCCTCCTACGAGCAGTACTTC. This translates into CASSLTASYEQYF.

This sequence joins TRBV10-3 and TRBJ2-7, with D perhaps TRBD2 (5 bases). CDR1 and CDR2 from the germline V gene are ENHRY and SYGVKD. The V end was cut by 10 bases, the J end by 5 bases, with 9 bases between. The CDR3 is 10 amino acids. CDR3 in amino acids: CATAGDEQYF. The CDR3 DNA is TGTGCCACCGCCGGGGACGAGCAGTACTTC.

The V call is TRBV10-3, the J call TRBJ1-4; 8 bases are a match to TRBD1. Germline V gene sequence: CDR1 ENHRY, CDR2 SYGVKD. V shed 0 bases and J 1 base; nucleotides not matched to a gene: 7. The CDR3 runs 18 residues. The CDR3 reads CAISESLTGVQTNEKLFF. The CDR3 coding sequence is TGTGCCATCAGTGAGTCGTTGACAGGGGTACAAACTAATGAAAAACTGTTTTTT.

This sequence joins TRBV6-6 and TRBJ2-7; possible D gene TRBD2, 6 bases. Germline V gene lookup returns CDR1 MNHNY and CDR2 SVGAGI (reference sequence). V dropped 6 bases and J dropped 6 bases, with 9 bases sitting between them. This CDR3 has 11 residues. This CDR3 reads CASRTGAEQYF. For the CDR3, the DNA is TGTGCCAGCAGGACGGGAGCCGAGCAGTACTTC.

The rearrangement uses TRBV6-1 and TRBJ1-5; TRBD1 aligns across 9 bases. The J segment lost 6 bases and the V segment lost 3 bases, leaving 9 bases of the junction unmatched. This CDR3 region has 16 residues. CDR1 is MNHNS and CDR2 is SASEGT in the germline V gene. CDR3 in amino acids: CASSDFSGTGSQPQHF. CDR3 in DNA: TGTGCCAGCAGTGACTTCTCGGGGACAGGGAGTCAGCCCCAGCATTTT.

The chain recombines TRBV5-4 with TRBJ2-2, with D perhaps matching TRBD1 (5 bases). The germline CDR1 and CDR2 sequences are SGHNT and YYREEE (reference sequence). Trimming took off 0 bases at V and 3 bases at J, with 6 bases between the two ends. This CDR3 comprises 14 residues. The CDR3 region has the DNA TGTGCCAGCAGCTTGGCAGGGTACACCGGGGAGCTGTTTTTT. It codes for CASSLAGYTGELFF.

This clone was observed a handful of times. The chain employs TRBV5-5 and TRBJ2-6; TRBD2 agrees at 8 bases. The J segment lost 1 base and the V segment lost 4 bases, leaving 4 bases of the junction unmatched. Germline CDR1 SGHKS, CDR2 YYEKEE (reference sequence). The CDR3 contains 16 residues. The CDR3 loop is CASSREGLSGANVLTF. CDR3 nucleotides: TGTGCCAGCAGCCGGGAGGGGCTTTCTGGGGCCAACGTCCTGACTTTC.

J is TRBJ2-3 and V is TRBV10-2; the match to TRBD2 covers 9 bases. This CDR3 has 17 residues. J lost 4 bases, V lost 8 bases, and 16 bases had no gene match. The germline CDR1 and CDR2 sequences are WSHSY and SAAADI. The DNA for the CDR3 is TGCGCCAGCCTCGACGGGCTAGCGGGGTACGGGGCAGATACGCAGTATTTT. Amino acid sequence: CASLDGLAGYGADTQYF.